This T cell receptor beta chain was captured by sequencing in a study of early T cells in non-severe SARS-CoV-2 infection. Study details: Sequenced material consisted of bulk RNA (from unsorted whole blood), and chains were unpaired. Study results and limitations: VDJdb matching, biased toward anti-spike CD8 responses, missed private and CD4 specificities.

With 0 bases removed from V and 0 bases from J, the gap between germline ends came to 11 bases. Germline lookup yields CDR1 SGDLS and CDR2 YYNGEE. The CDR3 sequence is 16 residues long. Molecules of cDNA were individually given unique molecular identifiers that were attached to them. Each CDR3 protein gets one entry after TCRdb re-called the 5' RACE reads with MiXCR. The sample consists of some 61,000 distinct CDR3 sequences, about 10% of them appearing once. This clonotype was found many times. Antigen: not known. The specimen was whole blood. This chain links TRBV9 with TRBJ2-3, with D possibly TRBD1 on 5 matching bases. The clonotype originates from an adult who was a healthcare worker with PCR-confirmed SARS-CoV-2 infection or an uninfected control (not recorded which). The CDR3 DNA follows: TGTGCCAGCAGCGTAGAAGGGGTAGCTAGCACAGATACGCAGTATTTT. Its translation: CASSVEGVASTDTQYF.